This T cell receptor beta chain was sequenced in a study of OX40 agonist ivuxolimab in advanced cancers. Background on the study: Given to patients was ivuxolimab, an agonistic anti-OX40 (CD134) antibody.

The study, taken as a whole, reports: In CD8+ T cells, expanded clones were on average more numerous than in CD4+. CD4+ and CD8+ blood T cells expanded clonally by week 6 at 0.1 to 3.0 mg/kg.

Assay used: immunoSEQ multiplex PCR; TCRdb lists only in-frame clones, some missing. The data contain around 74,000 clones, approximately 90% of them seen just once; the ten biggest clones take up approximately 0.5%. Germline CDR1 SGHDT, CDR2 YYEEEE. The CDR3 totals 18 residues. Trimming left V 1 base short and J 2 bases short, with 21 bases between. A word on this clone: Its antigen is currently unknown.

The specimen comprised CD4+ or CD8+ T cells sorted from blood, sampled in a trial of the OX40 agonist ivuxolimab. This sequence was found in an adult with an advanced solid tumor such as melanoma, head and neck, liver or kidney cancer. J is TRBJ1-1 and V is TRBV5-6; D remains ambiguous. This CDR3 reads CASSLLAPRGSPNTEAFF. For the CDR3, the DNA is TGTGCCAGCAGCTTGTTAGCCCCCAGAGGGTCTCCAAACACTGAAGCTTTCTTT.